The text below deals with one T cell receptor (beta chain). Germline V gene sequence: CDR1 MDHEN, CDR2 SYDVKM. The CDR3 has 16 amino acids. V gave up 6 bases and J gave up 3 bases, with 21 bases separating them. In the authors' workflow: Amplification with reference gene primers provided the estimates of nucleated cell counts. TCRdb keeps only in-frame clones here, not all; method: immunoSEQ multiplex PCR. D and trimming come from the DNA, and the V and J calls and clone size come from that table. Of about 15,000 clones detected, 70% to 90% appear once; the ten largest clones hold 35%. The data were obtained in a study of blood T cell repertoires in COVID-19.

This clonotype was sampled from a man aged 65-85 years in a cohort sampled during active COVID-19. The chain uses TRBV28 and TRBJ2-7; perhaps TRBD2 as D (6 bases). Sequencing was carried out using peripheral blood. Here the CDR3 DNA reads TGTGCCAGCAGAACCCCACTAGCTGACAGCGACTACGAGCAGTACTTC. This codes for CASRTPLADSDYEQYF.